This T cell receptor (beta chain) originates from a study of OX40 agonist ivuxolimab in advanced cancers. Findings of the study overall: It was also the case that some nonresponders had low normalized T-cell clonal expansion.

The CDR3 has 13 residues. The V and J ends lost 7 bases and 5 bases respectively, with 17 bases between them. The germline V gene has CDR1 SQVTM and CDR2 ANQGSEA. No patient had autoimmune disease or received systemic immunosuppression. Only in-frame clones appear in the TCRdb table, and some are missing; sequencing was by immunoSEQ multiplex PCR. The repertoire holds around 53,000 clones, with 65% to 85% as singletons. Comment on this clone: As yet, its antigen is unknown.

The V call is TRBV29-1, the J call TRBJ1-2, with a possible D match to TRBD1 (6 bases). Source: CD4+ or CD8+ T cells sorted from blood, taken in a trial of the OX40 agonist ivuxolimab. The source is an adult with an advanced solid tumor such as melanoma, head and neck, liver or kidney cancer. CDR3 region: CSAGSGDGYGYTF. CDR3 DNA: TGCAGCGCCGGATCAGGGGATGGATATGGCTACACCTTC.